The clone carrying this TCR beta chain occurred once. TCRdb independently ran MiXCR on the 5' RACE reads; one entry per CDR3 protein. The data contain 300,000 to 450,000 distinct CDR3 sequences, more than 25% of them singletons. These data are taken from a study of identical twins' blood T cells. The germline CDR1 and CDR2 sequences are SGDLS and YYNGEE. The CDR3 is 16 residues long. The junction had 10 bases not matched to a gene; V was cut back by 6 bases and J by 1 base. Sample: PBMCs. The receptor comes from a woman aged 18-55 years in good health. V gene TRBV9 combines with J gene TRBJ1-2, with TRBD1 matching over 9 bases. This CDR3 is CASTRTGAVGNYGYTF. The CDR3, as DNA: TGTGCCAGCACGCGGACAGGGGCGGTGGGTAACTATGGCTACACCTTC. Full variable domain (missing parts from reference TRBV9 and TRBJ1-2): DSGVTQTPKHLITATGQRVTLRCSPRSGDLSVYWYQQSLDQGLQFLIQYYNGEERAKGNILERFSAQQFPDLHSELNLSSLELGDSALYFCASTRTGAVGNYGYTFGSGTRLTVV.